This T cell receptor (beta chain) was captured in a study of shared clonotypes between healthy human individuals. Notes on the study in general: Deeper or shallower sequencing was expected to change how clonotypes are shared among donors. Across four donors, naive CD4 shared 5% to 6%, naive CD8 3.5% to 4%, memory CD4 over 2%, memory CD8 0.4% to 0.5%.

On this clone itself: Its antigen is undetermined.

CDR3 length: 15 residues. Trimming removed 5 bases at V and 3 bases at J, with 16 bases between. Germline V lookup: CDR1 MDHEN, CDR2 SYDVKM. The naive CD8 subset, CD45RO-negative cells positively selected for CCR7, excluded terminally differentiated effector memory CD45RA+ cells. Clones were read by immunoSEQ multiplex PCR, and TCRdb kept only the in-frame ones, dropping some. The profile covers 560,000 or so clones, with approximately 96% appearing a single time and 0.11% taken by the ten largest. This chain uses TRBV28 with TRBJ1-2; perhaps TRBD1 as D (6 bases). The receptor comes from a woman aged 25-40 years in good health. The sample taken for sequencing was naive CD8+ T cells sorted from blood. The CDR3 DNA is TGTGCCAGCAGTCCGCCCGGACAGCCATACTATGGCTACACCTTC. Its translation is CASSPPGQPYYGYTF.